The source of this TCR beta chain is a study of T cells after yellow fever vaccination. Study results and limitations: When the response was secondary, it was weaker but reached its peak faster, day 5 versus 15.

TCRdb fed the 5' RACE reads into MiXCR, producing one record per CDR3 protein. The table has some 32,000 distinct CDR3 sequences, around 7% seen once. This clonotype was seen many times. The germline V gene encodes CDR1 DFQATT and CDR2 SNEGSKA (reference sequence). There are 13 residues in the CDR3. V lost 4 bases to trimming and J lost 4 bases; unmatched junction nucleotides: 3. The chain joins TRBV20-1 to TRBJ1-5, with 8 bases identical to TRBD1. This sequence originates from a man in his late teens or twenties who received the YFV17D yellow fever vaccine. Sequenced material: PBMCs, either bulk or a sorted T-cell subset (CD4+, CD8+, memory, or dextramer-sorted; not recorded which), taken on the day of the first yellow fever vaccination. This CDR3 reads CSATRDRNQPQHF. The CDR3 region has the DNA TGCAGTGCTACCCGGGACAGGAATCAGCCCCAGCATTTT.